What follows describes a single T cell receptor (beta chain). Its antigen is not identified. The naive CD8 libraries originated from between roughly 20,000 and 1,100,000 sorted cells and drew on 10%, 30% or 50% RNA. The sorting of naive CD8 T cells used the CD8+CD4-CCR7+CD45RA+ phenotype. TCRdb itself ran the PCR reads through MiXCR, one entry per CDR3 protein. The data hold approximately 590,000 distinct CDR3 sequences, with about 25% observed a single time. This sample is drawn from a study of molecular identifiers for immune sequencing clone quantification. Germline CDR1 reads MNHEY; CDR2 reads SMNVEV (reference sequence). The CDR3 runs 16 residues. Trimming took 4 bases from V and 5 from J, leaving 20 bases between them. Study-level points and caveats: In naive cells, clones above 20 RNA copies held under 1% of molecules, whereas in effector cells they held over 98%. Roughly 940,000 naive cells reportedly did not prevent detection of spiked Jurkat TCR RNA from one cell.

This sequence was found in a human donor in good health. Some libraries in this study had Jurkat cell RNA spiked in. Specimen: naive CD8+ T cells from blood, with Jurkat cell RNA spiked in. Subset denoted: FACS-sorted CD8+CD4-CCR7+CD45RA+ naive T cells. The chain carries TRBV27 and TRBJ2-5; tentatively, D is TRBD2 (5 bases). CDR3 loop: CASSSGSSSYPETQYF. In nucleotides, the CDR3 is TGTGCCAGCAGTTCGGGATCGTCTAGCTACCCGGAGACCCAGTACTTC.